This T cell receptor (beta chain) emerged from a study of CD8 T cells in ankylosing spondylitis. Whole-study findings and limits: As for the disease-linked clones, they showed a CD8+ phenotype and occurred at relatively low frequencies in peripheral blood. The clones that were linked to disease were reported to be significantly enriched in matched synovial fluid samples from ankylosing spondylitis patients. A TCR beta motif of fewer than ten highly homologous variants appeared characteristic of ankylosing spondylitis blood.

Preparation of TCR beta libraries was done by quantitative 5'-RACE with molecular barcodes. TCRdb re-called the 5' RACE reads with MiXCR, one entry per CDR3 protein. Among 200,000 to 250,000 distinct CDR3 sequences, around 19% were seen once, and the ten largest hold about 42%. Details on this clonotype: Its antigen is undetermined.

Sequenced material: blood, either unsorted or a sorted T cell fraction (not recorded which). The TCR comes from a male donor with ankylosing spondylitis.

CDR3 in amino acids: CASSVLEGWNTEAFF. Written as DNA, the CDR3 is TGTGCCAGCAGCGTCCTCGAGGGATGGAACACTGAAGCTTTCTTT. This chain uses TRBV9 with TRBJ1-1; D remains unclear. The CDR3 runs 15 residues. Germline loops: CDR1 SGDLS, CDR2 YYNGEE. V lost 2 bases to trimming and J lost 1 base, with 12 bases between them.